A single sample gave rise to the 18 T cell receptor beta chains below, sequenced in a study of long-term antiretroviral therapy in people with HIV. The libraries were made with immunoSEQ v3.0 at survey level. Generated by immunoSEQ multiplex PCR, the TCRdb table keeps only in-frame clones and is missing some. Here the sample spans tens of thousands of clones, 90% being singletons. Sequenced material: unsorted PBMCs, taken 5 to 5.5 years after starting antiretroviral therapy. All receptors derive from a woman in her thirties or forties with HIV.

This rearrangement joins TRBV30 to TRBJ2-3, with D unclear. The germline CDR1 and CDR2 sequences are GTSNPN and SVGIG (reference sequence). V was clipped by 3 bases and J by 0 bases, with 10 bases between them. This CDR3 spans 14 amino acids. The CDR3 DNA is TGTGCCTGGAGCGCAGGAGCTAGCACAGATACGCAGTATTTT. Amino acid sequence: CAWSAGASTDTQYF.

The chain couples TRBV5-5 to TRBJ1-5; D not certain. CDR1 and CDR2 from the germline V gene are SGHKS and YYEKEE (reference sequence). The CDR3 covers 14 residues. The V gene lost 1 base and the J gene lost 1 base, with 6 bases spanning the gap. The CDR3 loop reads CASSLPGSNQPQHF. CDR3 DNA sequence: TGTGCCAGCAGCTTGCCGGGGAGCAATCAGCCCCAGCATTTT.

The chain combines TRBV11-2 with TRBJ1-2; TRBD1 agrees at 7 bases. The V gene end was trimmed by 6 bases and the J gene end by 3 bases; junction bases not matched to a gene: 4. CDR1 is SGHAT, CDR2 FQNNGV, per germline. This CDR3 region has 13 residues. The CDR3 protein is CASSSGQYYGYTF. As DNA, the CDR3 is TGTGCCAGCAGTTCGGGACAGTACTATGGCTACACCTTC.

The genes are TRBV4-1 and TRBJ1-4; a weak D match, TRBD1 (5 bases). Per germline, CDR1 MGHRA and CDR2 YSYEKL. The CDR3 is 15 amino acids. V was cut by 4 bases and J by 3 bases, with 12 bases left in between. CDR3 DNA: TGCGCCAGCAGCCGCAGACAGAACCCTAATGAAAAACTGTTTTTT. Protein sequence: CASSRRQNPNEKLFF.

V gene TRBV6-5 combines with J gene TRBJ1-1; D is unclear. The V end was cut by 3 bases, the J end by 3 bases, with 11 bases between. Germline lookup yields CDR1 MNHEY and CDR2 SVGAGI. This CDR3 has 14 residues. CDR3 region: CASSYEEVYTEAFF. CDR3 DNA: TGTGCCAGCAGTTATGAGGAGGTGTACACTGAAGCTTTCTTT.

This chain connects TRBV6-5 to TRBJ2-5; TRBD1 is a possible D gene (5 bases). Germline V gene data show CDR1 as MNHEY and CDR2 as SVGAGI. V was shortened by 6 bases and J by 1 base, with 9 bases between the two germline ends. The CDR3 spans 13 residues. CDR3 loop: CASRNRIQETQYF. CDR3 DNA: TGTGCCAGCAGGAACAGGATCCAAGAGACCCAGTACTTC.

The count of this clone is one. The V gene is TRBV5-4, the J gene TRBJ1-3, with 8 bases lining up with TRBD1. Germline V CDR1 and CDR2: SGHNT, YYREEE (reference sequence). The junction had 9 bases not matched to a gene; V was cut back by 0 bases and J by 4 bases. There are 17 residues in the CDR3. As DNA, the CDR3 is TGTGCCAGCAGCTTGGGACAGGGGCAGGTGAAAGGAAACACCATATATTTT. This gives the protein CASSLGQGQVKGNTIYF. Together with reference TRBV5-4 and TRBJ1-3, the CDR3 gives the full variable domain: ETGVTQSPTHLIKTRGQQVTLRCSSQSGHNTVSWYQQALGQGPQFIFQYYREEENGRGNFPPRFSGLQFPNYSSELNVNALELDDSALYLCASSLGQGQVKGNTIYFGEGSWLTVV.

V gene TRBV6-6 combines with J gene TRBJ1-1; 9 bases line up with TRBD1. CDR3 size: 14 residues. V gave up 5 bases and J gave up 4 bases; unmatched junction bases: 5. Germline V gene data show CDR1 as MNHNY and CDR2 as SVGAGI (reference sequence). CDR3 sequence reads: CASSVGTGSTEAFF. The CDR3 DNA follows: TGTGCCAGCAGTGTCGGGACAGGGAGCACTGAAGCTTTCTTT.

This rearrangement joins TRBV27 to TRBJ2-3; the match to TRBD2 covers 8 bases. The V gene's germline CDR1 is MNHEY and CDR2 SMNVEV (reference sequence). The CDR3 has 16 amino acids. The V gene end was trimmed by 5 bases and the J gene end by 0 bases; junction bases not matched to a gene: 7. CDR3 protein: CASSPQTSVSTDTQYF. CDR3 DNA: TGTGCCAGCAGTCCCCAGACTAGCGTGAGCACAGATACGCAGTATTTT.

This sequence joins TRBV4-1 and TRBJ1-2; TRBD1 aligns across 8 bases. The CDR3 extends over 19 amino acids. Germline V gene sequence: CDR1 MGHRA, CDR2 YSYEKL. After removal of 1 base from V and 8 bases from J, the junction contained 21 bases not matched to a gene. The CDR3 is CASSQGAPGQDFLRRGYTF. CDR3 in DNA: TGCGCCAGCAGCCAAGGAGCACCGGGACAGGACTTTTTAAGGCGGGGCTACACCTTC.

The J gene is TRBJ1-2, the V gene TRBV30, with no clear D. Germline CDR1 reads GTSNPN; CDR2 reads SVGIG (reference sequence). Trimming took off 0 bases at V and 8 bases at J, with 10 bases between the two ends. CDR3 length equals 12 residues. The CDR3 DNA reads as TGTGCCTGGAGTGTACGGGGATGGGGCTACACCTTC. Translated, it gives CAWSVRGWGYTF.

The V gene is TRBV19, the J gene TRBJ2-1; D may match TRBD1 or TRBD2 (5 bases each). The CDR3 extends over 13 amino acids. Trimming stripped 7 bases from V and 9 bases from J, with 16 bases between. Per germline, CDR1 LNHDA and CDR2 SQIVND (reference sequence). This chain's CDR3 is CASMGVQNPEQFF. In DNA, the CDR3 is TGTGCCAGTATGGGGGTCCAGAATCCTGAGCAGTTCTTC.

This chain connects TRBV7-8 to TRBJ1-5; 9 bases align to TRBD1. This CDR3 comprises 16 residues. V lost 4 bases to trimming and J lost 4 bases; unmatched junction nucleotides: 8. Germline V gene data show CDR1 as SGHVS and CDR2 as FQNEAQ. CDR3 in amino acids: CASSSTPTGGNQPQHF. CDR3 coding DNA: TGTGCCAGCAGCTCTACCCCGACAGGGGGTAATCAGCCCCAGCATTTT.

The chain employs TRBV27 and TRBJ2-3, with 11 bases lining up with TRBD2. Unmatched junction bases numbered 6, after V lost 5 bases and J lost 2 bases. The germline V gene encodes CDR1 MNHEY and CDR2 SMNVEV (reference sequence). CDR3 length equals 16 residues. The CDR3 DNA is TGTGCCAGCAGTCCACTAGCGGGGGCTATCACAGATACGCAGTATTTT. Its translation: CASSPLAGAITDTQYF.

The chain couples TRBV19 to TRBJ2-7; no definite D call. Looked up from germline, CDR1 is LNHDA and CDR2 is SQIVND (reference sequence). CDR3 length: 12 amino acids. Trimming took off 8 bases at V and 3 bases at J, with 11 bases between the two ends. The CDR3 protein is CASGPGGYEQYF. CDR3 sequence (DNA): TGTGCCAGTGGTCCGGGTGGCTACGAGCAGTACTTC.

This clone has a handful of counts. The J gene is TRBJ2-1, the V gene TRBV7-6; D gene unclear. The germline V gene has CDR1 SGHVS and CDR2 FNYEAQ. The CDR3 runs 13 residues. Trimming shortened V by 0 bases and J by 8 bases, and 8 bases separated the two germline ends. CDR3 bases: TGTGCCAGCAGCTTAGCGCAATGGGATGAGCAGTTCTTC. As protein: CASSLAQWDEQFF. The variable domain in full, completed from reference TRBV7-6 and TRBJ2-1, reads GAGVSQSPRYKVTKRGQDVALRCDPISGHVSLYWYRQALGQGPEFLTYFNYEAQQDKSGLPNDRFSAERPEGSISTLTIQRTEQRDSAMYRCASSLAQWDEQFFGPGTRLTVL.

This clone turned up a few times. The V call is TRBV28, the J call TRBJ1-6; no clear D. From germline, CDR1 is MDHEN and CDR2 SYDVKM. Trimming took 7 bases from V and 2 from J, leaving 15 bases between them. This CDR3 contains 16 residues. The CDR3 protein is CASISQGSAYNSPLHF. CDR3 sequence (DNA): TGTGCCAGCATATCTCAAGGTTCGGCCTATAATTCACCCCTCCACTTT. Looking up the rest from reference TRBV28 and TRBJ1-6 gives the full variable domain: DVKVTQSSRYLVKRTGEKVFLECVQDMDHENMFWYRQDPGLGLRLIYFSYDVKMKEKGDIPEGYSVSREKKERFSLILESASTNQTSMYLCASISQGSAYNSPLHFGNGTRLTVT.

The rearrangement links TRBV7-9 to TRBJ1-3; weak D call: TRBD1 (5 bases). Per germline, CDR1 SEHNR and CDR2 FQNEAQ (reference sequence). This CDR3 contains 14 residues. The germline V and J ends were trimmed by 3 bases and 0 bases, with 6 bases remaining between them. The CDR3 sequence: CASSFGGSGNTIYF. As DNA, the CDR3 is TGTGCCAGCAGCTTCGGGGGCTCTGGAAACACCATATATTTT.